These 14 T cell receptor beta chains share one sample of origin, sequenced in a study of T cell responses to AZD1222 COVID-19 vaccine. TCRdb keeps only in-frame clones here, not all; method: immunoSEQ multiplex PCR. This sample has over 130,000 clones; approximately 90% occur once, and the top ten carry around 10%. The sample was peripheral blood, taken 28 days after the second AZD1222 dose. The receptors derive from an adult who received the AZD1222 COVID-19 vaccine.

The rearrangement uses TRBV2 and TRBJ2-7; D gene unclear. V lost 1 base and J 0 bases, leaving 10 bases between the germline ends. The germline CDR1 and CDR2 sequences are SNHLY and FYNNEI. This CDR3 has 15 amino acids. CDR3 in DNA: TGTGCCAGCAGTGAAGAGCTAGTCAACTCCTACGAGCAGTACTTC. Translated: CASSEELVNSYEQYF.

This chain links TRBV27 with TRBJ1-1, with D tentatively TRBD1 (5 bases). Trimming left V 6 bases short and J 5 bases short, with 19 bases between. Per germline, CDR1 MNHEY and CDR2 SMNVEV (reference sequence). This CDR3 is 15 amino acids long. The CDR3 region is CASSDLYRGGTEAFF. The DNA for the CDR3 is TGTGCCAGCAGCGATTTATATCGGGGCGGGACTGAAGCTTTCTTT.

The chain carries TRBV4-2 and TRBJ1-2; D is perhaps TRBD1 (5 bases). Trimming pared 0 bases from V and 1 base from J, leaving 9 bases between. The CDR3 has 15 residues. In germline, CDR1 is LGHNA, CDR2 YNFKEQ. CDR3 region: CASSQEEQGNYGYTF. The CDR3 nucleotides are TGTGCCAGCAGCCAAGAGGAGCAGGGTAACTATGGCTACACCTTC.

The rearrangement links TRBV25-1 to TRBJ2-5; D assignment may be TRBD1 or TRBD2 (5 bases each). CDR3 length: 15 residues. Deletions cut 2 bases from V and 4 bases from J, with 14 bases between. Germline CDR1 MGHDK, CDR2 SYGVNS. The CDR3 protein is CASSERSGRPETQYF. The CDR3 nucleotides are TGTGCCAGCAGTGAAAGGTCGGGGCGCCCAGAGACCCAGTACTTC. Looking up the rest from reference TRBV25-1 and TRBJ2-5 gives the full variable domain: EADIYQTPRYLVIGTGKKITLECSQTMGHDKMYWYQQDPGMELHLIHYSYGVNSTEKGDLSSESTVSRIRTEHFPLTLESARPSHTSQYLCASSERSGRPETQYFGPGTRLLVL.

This rearrangement joins TRBV3-1 (or the pseudogene TRBV3-2) to TRBJ1-1, with TRBD1 as a possible D gene (6 bases). Germline CDR1 reads LGHDT; CDR2 reads YNNKEL (reference sequence). The CDR3 covers 15 residues. The V end was cut by 0 bases, the J end by 7 bases, with 15 bases between. Written as DNA, the CDR3 is TGTGCCAGCAGCCAAGATCAGGCAGGGGAGGTTGAAGCTTTCTTT. Translated: CASSQDQAGEVEAFF.

The chain combines TRBV6-6 with TRBJ1-2, with 8 bases aligning to TRBD1. The CDR3 is 15 amino acids. V lost 7 bases, J lost 2 bases, and 9 bases stayed unmatched. Germline CDR1 MNHNY, CDR2 SVGAGI (reference sequence). The DNA for the CDR3 is TGTGCCAGCACGGGGGGAACAGGGGGAAACTATGGCTACACCTTC. This gives the protein CASTGGTGGNYGYTF.

In regard to this clone: Other DNA sequences of this sample code for an identical CDR3. The CDR3 region is CASSLTGGNQPQHF. DNA for the CDR3: TGTGCCAGCAGCCTGACAGGGGGGAATCAGCCCCAGCATTTT. J is TRBJ1-5 and V is TRBV27; 9 nucleotides agree with TRBD1. Germline trimming cut 6 bases from V and 4 bases from J; bases unmatched to any gene: 4. The CDR3 loop spans 14 amino acids. The germline V gene encodes CDR1 MNHEY and CDR2 SMNVEV (reference sequence).

The chain employs TRBV9 and TRBJ1-3; weak D call: TRBD1 (5 bases). The V gene lost 3 bases and the J gene lost 8 bases, with 18 bases spanning the gap. This CDR3 comprises 15 residues. Germline V gene lookup returns CDR1 SGDLS and CDR2 YYNGEE. Here the CDR3 DNA reads TGTGCCAGCAGCGGAGGCTCGGGACTGCTGGACACCATATATTTT. It translates to CASSGGSGLLDTIYF.

The chain employs TRBV11-2 and TRBJ2-3, with D uncertain. This CDR3 comprises 17 residues. Germline V gene data show CDR1 as SGHAT and CDR2 as FQNNGV. V dropped 0 bases and J dropped 2 bases, with 15 bases sitting between them. Here the CDR3 reads CASSLERFRAVTDTQYF. CDR3 sequence (DNA): TGTGCCAGCAGCTTAGAACGTTTCCGAGCCGTCACAGATACGCAGTATTTT.

This clone was counted a single time. The V and J genes are TRBV19 and TRBJ1-2; no clear D. The CDR3 extends over 15 amino acids. CDR1 is LNHDA and CDR2 is SQIVND in the germline V gene (reference sequence). V was clipped by 5 bases and J by 4 bases, with 17 bases between them. CDR3 sequence (DNA): TGTGCCAGTAGTTCTTTGGGAGGCGTCGGCTATGGCTACACCTTC. This gives the protein CASSSLGGVGYGYTF. The full variable domain, its missing parts supplied by reference TRBV19 and TRBJ1-2, is DGGITQSPKYLFRKEGQNVTLSCEQNLNHDAMYWYRQDPGQGLRLIYYSQIVNDFQKGDIAEGYSVSREKKESFPLTVTSAQKNPTAFYLCASSSLGGVGYGYTFGSGTRLTVV.

This chain connects TRBV2 to TRBJ2-6; 8 bases line up with TRBD1. V lost 10 bases to trimming and J lost 0 bases; unmatched junction nucleotides: 5. The CDR3 has 15 residues. Per germline, CDR1 SNHLY and CDR2 FYNNEI. CDR3 sequence reads: CAKGTGSSGANVLTF. The DNA of the CDR3 is TGTGCCAAAGGGACAGGTTCCTCTGGGGCCAACGTCCTGACTTTC.

This sequence joins TRBV7-2 and TRBJ2-3, with 10 bases that match TRBD2. V was clipped by 2 bases and J by 1 base; unmatched bases: 12. Germline V gene data show CDR1 as SGHTA and CDR2 as FQGNSA. The CDR3 is made up of 19 amino acids. CDR3: CASSLIAGGSVGGTDTQYF. CDR3 nucleotides: TGTGCCAGCAGCTTAATAGCGGGGGGTAGTGTTGGGGGCACAGATACGCAGTATTTT.

The chain is built from TRBV6-5 and TRBJ1-5; a possible D gene is TRBD1 (6 bases). Looked up from germline, CDR1 is MNHEY and CDR2 is SVGAGI. Trimming pared 6 bases from V and 1 base from J, leaving 7 bases between. The CDR3 is 13 amino acids. The CDR3 protein is CASRGQSNQPQHF. The CDR3 coding sequence is TGTGCCAGCAGAGGACAGAGCAATCAGCCCCAGCATTTT.

The chain links TRBV5-1 to TRBJ1-4, with 8 positions matching TRBD1. CDR3 length: 14 amino acids. Trimming cost V 0 bases and J 8 bases; bases outside gene matches: 3. From germline, CDR1 is SGHRS and CDR2 YFSETQ. The CDR3 bases are TGCGCCAGCAGCTTGGGACAGGGGATGGAAAAACTGTTTTTT. Translating it yields CASSLGQGMEKLFF.